The 31 T cell receptor beta chains in this list originate from one sample, sequenced in a study of CD8 T cells in Susac syndrome. RNA in amounts of roughly 0.5 to 1 ug was reverse transcribed with random hexamers. One entry per CDR3 protein results from TCRdb running MiXCR on the immunoSEQ multiplex PCR reads. Of 150,000 or so distinct CDR3 sequences in the sample, 92% were seen once. The specimen sequenced was CD4+ T cells from PBMCs. The receptors were gathered from a human donor in good health.

This CDR3 reads CASSDYSNNEQFF. In DNA, the CDR3 is TGTGCCAGCAGTGACTATTCGAACAATGAGCAGTTCTTC. The V gene is TRBV6-1, the J gene TRBJ2-1; D unresolved. Germline loops: CDR1 MNHNS, CDR2 SASEGT. Between the trimmed V and J ends, which lost 3 bases and 5 bases, there was a span of 8 bases. This CDR3 has 13 residues.

The chain employs TRBV6-5 and TRBJ2-7; 7 bases fit TRBD2. V dropped 0 bases and J dropped 6; count of bases not matched to a gene: 14. Germline lookup yields CDR1 MNHEY and CDR2 SVGAGI. This CDR3 region has 17 residues. The CDR3 DNA reads TGTGCCAGCAGTTACTCGATTTCCGGGGGAGGGAAGGGCGAGCAGTACTTC. It specifies CASSYSISGGGKGEQYF.

In nucleotides, the CDR3 is TGTGCCAGCAGTGTGACTAGCGGGGGGCCCAAAGATGAGCAGTTCTTC. This translates into CASSVTSGGPKDEQFF. The rearrangement links TRBV25-1 to TRBJ2-1; 13 bases line up with TRBD2. The CDR3 runs to 16 residues. Trimming at V came to 4 bases and at J to 8 bases, leaving 8 bases not matched to a gene. The germline V gene encodes CDR1 MGHDK and CDR2 SYGVNS.

V gene TRBV20-1 combines with J gene TRBJ2-3; TRBD1 matches 8 bases. V shed 6 bases and J 6 bases; nucleotides not matched to a gene: 8. The V gene's germline CDR1 is DFQATT and CDR2 SNEGSKA (reference sequence). This CDR3 has 13 amino acids. This chain's CDR3 is CSAYRTGPDTQYF. Written as DNA, the CDR3 is TGCAGTGCCTACAGGACAGGGCCGGATACGCAGTATTTT.

The rearrangement links TRBV30 to TRBJ2-5; TRBD2 agrees at 7 bases. Germline V CDR1 and CDR2: GTSNPN, SVGIG (reference sequence). V lost 3 bases to trimming and J lost 5 bases; unmatched junction nucleotides: 9. The CDR3 runs to 14 residues. The CDR3: CAWRLAGVVETQYF. The CDR3 nucleotides are TGTGCCTGGAGGCTCGCGGGAGTAGTGGAGACCCAGTACTTC.

The chain joins TRBV29-1 to TRBJ1-2; 7 positions agree with TRBD1. Germline trimming cut 8 bases from V and 12 bases from J; bases unmatched to any gene: 15. Germline lookup yields CDR1 SQVTM and CDR2 ANQGSEA. This CDR3 is built from 12 residues. The CDR3 DNA reads TGCAGCACTCGACAGGGCGGTGAGGGGAACACCTTC. Amino acid sequence: CSTRQGGEGNTF.

The chain links TRBV7-2 to TRBJ1-2; D is unresolved. From germline, CDR1 is SGHTA and CDR2 FQGNSA. The V end was cut by 2 bases, the J end by 5 bases, with 15 bases between. This CDR3 is 15 amino acids long. CDR3 amino acids: CASSLNPGLSYGYTF. DNA for the CDR3: TGTGCCAGCAGCTTAAATCCAGGACTATCTTATGGCTACACCTTC.

V and J are TRBV11-2 and TRBJ2-1; D might be TRBD2 (7 bases). V was clipped by 5 bases and J by 0 bases, with 20 bases between them. Germline values: CDR1 SGHAT, CDR2 FQNNGV. This CDR3 spans 18 amino acids. The CDR3 here is CASSRRGGAPSSYNEQFF. The CDR3 nucleotides read TGTGCCAGCAGCCGGAGGGGGGGGGCACCGAGCTCCTACAATGAGCAGTTCTTC.

CDR3 residues: CASSLIGAYNEQFF. CDR3 sequence (DNA): TGTGCCAGCAGTTTAATAGGGGCCTACAATGAGCAGTTCTTC. The chain combines TRBV27 with TRBJ2-1; D might be TRBD1 (5 bases). Trimming removed 2 bases at V and 2 bases at J, with 7 bases between. Germline V gene lookup returns CDR1 MNHEY and CDR2 SMNVEV (reference sequence). The CDR3 is made up of 14 amino acids.

The rearrangement joins TRBV7-9 to TRBJ1-3; TRBD1 agrees at 7 bases. The J segment lost 1 base and the V segment lost 5 bases, leaving 2 bases of the junction unmatched. CDR1 is SEHNR and CDR2 is FQNEAQ in the germline V gene (reference sequence). The CDR3 length is 14 residues. The CDR3 reads CASSQDRSGNTIYF. The CDR3 region has the DNA TGTGCCAGCAGCCAGGACAGGTCTGGAAACACCATATATTTT.

The chain recombines TRBV5-1 with TRBJ2-1; TRBD1 aligns across 9 bases. V shed 4 bases and J 3 bases; nucleotides not matched to a gene: 8. This CDR3 spans 16 amino acids. The germline V gene encodes CDR1 SGHRS and CDR2 YFSETQ. The CDR3 coding sequence is TGCGCCAGCAGCCCGTCCGGGACAGGGCTCTACAATGAGCAGTTCTTC. This translates into CASSPSGTGLYNEQFF.

The rearrangement joins TRBV30 to TRBJ2-6, with a tentative D call TRBD1 (6 bases). The V gene's germline CDR1 is GTSNPN and CDR2 SVGIG (reference sequence). Trimming removed 2 bases from V and 2 bases from J, with 13 bases in between. CDR3 length: 16 residues. The CDR3 reads CAWSTQGFAGANVLTF. The CDR3 DNA reads as TGTGCCTGGAGTACCCAGGGGTTCGCTGGGGCCAACGTCCTGACTTTC.

The CDR3 loop reads CASSPADSSLGYGYTF. Here the CDR3 DNA reads TGTGCCAGCAGTCCCGCGGACAGCTCGTTAGGGTATGGCTACACCTTC. The V gene is TRBV28, the J gene TRBJ1-2, with D tentatively TRBD1 (6 bases). Per germline, CDR1 MDHEN and CDR2 SYDVKM. The V end lost 5 bases, the J end lost 5 bases, and 21 bases lay between the germline ends. CDR3 length: 16 residues.

The genes are TRBV5-1 and TRBJ2-5; 9 nucleotides agree with TRBD2. The length of the CDR3 is 14 residues. The germline V gene encodes CDR1 SGHRS and CDR2 YFSETQ. J gave up 6 bases and V 7 bases, and 10 bases lay outside the gene matches. The DNA for the CDR3 is TGCGCCAGCCCCCATAGCGGGAGCTCGCAGACCCAGTACTTC. It specifies CASPHSGSSQTQYF.

The rearrangement links TRBV28 to TRBJ1-1, with D hard to call. Between the trimmed V and J ends, which lost 4 bases and 1 base, there was a span of 10 bases. The CDR3 extends over 14 amino acids. Germline lookup yields CDR1 MDHEN and CDR2 SYDVKM. The CDR3 reads CASSSTGWNTEAFF. CDR3 sequence (DNA): TGTGCCAGCAGTTCAACGGGGTGGAACACTGAAGCTTTCTTT.

The chain combines TRBV7-3 with TRBJ2-3; 9 nucleotides line up with TRBD2. With V trimmed by 0 bases and J by 4 bases, 11 bases remained unmatched. The germline V gene has CDR1 SGHTA and CDR2 FQGTGA. This CDR3 is built from 18 residues. This CDR3 reads CASSLTGAVAGDADTQYF. The CDR3 bases are TGTGCCAGCAGCTTAACCGGGGCCGTAGCGGGAGACGCAGATACGCAGTATTTT.

V usage is TRBV7-9 and J usage is TRBJ2-4; 8 nucleotides align to TRBD1. J lost 3 bases, V lost 1 base, and 8 bases had no gene match. The germline CDR1 and CDR2 sequences are SEHNR and FQNEAQ (reference sequence). The CDR3 extends over 17 amino acids. CDR3 region: CASSLEIGRGLKNIQYF. In nucleotides, the CDR3 is TGTGCCAGCAGCTTAGAGATAGGCAGGGGGCTCAAAAACATTCAGTACTTC.

The chain is built from TRBV2 and TRBJ1-5, with a possible D match to TRBD1 (5 bases). This CDR3 comprises 13 residues. Germline V gene lookup returns CDR1 SNHLY and CDR2 FYNNEI. V lost 2 bases, J lost 6 bases, and 8 bases lay in between. The chain's CDR3 is CASSEQGSQPQHF. The CDR3 DNA sequence: TGTGCCAGCAGTGAACAGGGAAGTCAGCCCCAGCATTTT.

The chain combines TRBV30 with TRBJ2-5; D is undetermined. This CDR3 has 13 residues. The V and J ends lost 2 bases and 5 bases respectively, with 12 bases between them. The germline gives CDR1 GTSNPN, CDR2 SVGIG (reference sequence). CDR3 nucleotide sequence: TGTGCCTGGAGTTCGGGTAGCCTGGAGACCCAGTACTTC. This gives the protein CAWSSGSLETQYF.

The chain uses TRBV7-3 and TRBJ2-2; perhaps TRBD2 as D (6 bases). This CDR3 is built from 14 residues. V was shortened by 4 bases and J by 4 bases, with 10 bases between the two germline ends. CDR1 is SGHTA, CDR2 FQGTGA, per germline. The CDR3 sequence: CASSSTGGTGELFF. The CDR3 nucleotides read TGTGCCAGCAGCTCTACCGGGGGCACCGGGGAGCTGTTTTTT.

This chain uses TRBV20-1 with TRBJ2-5; 7 nucleotides agree with TRBD2. V gave up 7 bases and J gave up 4 bases; unmatched junction bases: 12. This CDR3 spans 14 amino acids. The germline V gene encodes CDR1 DFQATT and CDR2 SNEGSKA (reference sequence). CDR3 sequence reads: CSVPRGRVGETQYF. The DNA of the CDR3 is TGCAGTGTCCCTCGGGGGAGGGTAGGAGAGACCCAGTACTTC.

This chain links TRBV6-1 with TRBJ2-7, with 10 bases that match TRBD1. The CDR3 is 15 amino acids. CDR1 is MNHNS and CDR2 is SASEGT in the germline V gene. The junction had 3 bases not matched to a gene; V was cut back by 2 bases and J by 2 bases. The CDR3 protein is CASSERDRGPYEQYF. CDR3 sequence (DNA): TGTGCCAGCAGTGAACGGGACAGGGGCCCCTACGAGCAGTACTTC.

The V gene is TRBV7-2, the J gene TRBJ1-3; D is undetermined. The CDR3 runs 16 residues. Trimming stripped 5 bases from V and 0 bases from J, with 14 bases between. CDR1 and CDR2 (germline): SGHTA, FQGNSA. The CDR3 DNA reads TGTGCCAGCAGCCCCGATCCGGCCTACTCTGGAAACACCATATATTTT. This codes for CASSPDPAYSGNTIYF.

V is TRBV21-1 and J is TRBJ2-7; the D call in the table, TRBD1, was not verified against the DNA. TRBV21-1 is deemed a pseudogene. CDR3 length equals 15 residues. The CDR3 loop reads CASPGYGQGTYEQYF. DNA for the CDR3: TGTGCCAGCCCTGGGTATGGACAGGGGACCTACGAGCAGTACTTC.

V usage is TRBV29-1 and J usage is TRBJ1-4, with D maybe TRBD1 (6 bases). The germline gives CDR1 SQVTM, CDR2 ANQGSEA. The CDR3 is 13 residues long. The V end was cut by 5 bases, the J end by 4 bases, with 11 bases between. CDR3 residues: CSVTWTDNEKLFF. In DNA, the CDR3 is TGCAGCGTTACCTGGACAGATAATGAAAAACTGTTTTTT.

The CDR3 here is CAWSGGGAWGYTF. In DNA, the CDR3 is TGTGCCTGGAGTGGAGGGGGGGCGTGGGGCTACACCTTC. The chain is built from TRBV30 and TRBJ1-2; possible D gene TRBD1, 6 bases. The V end was cut by 1 base, the J end by 8 bases, with 14 bases between. Per the germline V gene, CDR1 is GTSNPN and CDR2 is SVGIG (reference sequence). This CDR3 spans 13 amino acids.

V and J are TRBV5-1 and TRBJ2-7, with a possible D match to TRBD1 (6 bases). The length of the CDR3 is 13 residues. V was pared by 4 bases and J by 7 bases, with 15 bases between. Germline-derived CDR1 and CDR2 are SGHRS and YFSETQ. CDR3 DNA sequence: TGCGCCAGCAGCACGGACAGTTCGCTAGAGCAGTACTTC. Its translation: CASSTDSSLEQYF.

V is TRBV3-1 and J is TRBJ1-4; D may be TRBD1 (6 bases). The CDR3 length is 15 residues. V was trimmed by 6 bases and J by 7 bases, leaving 18 bases between them. Germline V gives CDR1 LGHDT, CDR2 YNNKEL (reference sequence). CDR3 protein: CASSKLDRLGEKLFF. The CDR3 DNA is TGTGCCAGCAGTAAATTAGACAGGTTGGGTGAAAAACTGTTTTTT.

The CDR3 spells CAISGPGANVLTF. Here the CDR3 DNA reads TGTGCCATCTCTGGTCCTGGGGCCAACGTCCTGACTTTC. The chain is built from TRBV6-2 or TRBV6-3 and TRBJ2-6; no reliable D call. Trimming cost V 10 bases and J 2 bases, with 9 bases left between them. CDR3 length: 13 residues. Germline CDR1 reads MNHEY; CDR2 reads SVGEGT.

This clonotype was seen a few times. V gene TRBV6-2 or TRBV6-3 combines with J gene TRBJ2-3; no clear D. The V and J ends lost 6 bases and 0 bases respectively, with 7 bases between them. In germline, CDR1 is MNHEY, CDR2 SVGEGT. The CDR3 length is 13 residues. CDR3 DNA sequence: TGTGCCAGCAGGCCCACGAGCACAGATACGCAGTATTTT. Encoded protein: CASRPTSTDTQYF.

The chain is built from TRBV7-2 and TRBJ2-3, with D unclear. V was cut by 3 bases and J by 4 bases, with 8 bases left in between. The CDR3 contains 13 residues. The germline V gene encodes CDR1 SGHTA and CDR2 FQGNSA. CDR3 DNA sequence: TGTGCCAGCAGCTTCGGACGCTCAGATACGCAGTATTTT. Protein: CASSFGRSDTQYF.